This entry lists 31 T cell receptor beta chains sequenced from one sample in a study of neoadjuvant anti-PD-1 for oral cavity cancer. The protocol was immunoSEQ multiplex PCR, while the TCRdb copy is restricted to in-frame clones and leaves out a portion. The sample includes around 30,000 clones, about 86% of them seen just once. The source material was PBMCs, sampled before nivolumab (anti-PD-1) treatment. These receptors all stem from a person aged 40 to 85 with oral cavity squamous cell carcinoma.

V usage is TRBV19 and J usage is TRBJ1-1, with a tentative D call TRBD1 (6 bases). Germline assignment: CDR1 LNHDA and CDR2 SQIVND (reference sequence). The CDR3 is 14 amino acids. Trimming shortened V by 4 bases and J by 4 bases, and 13 bases separated the two germline ends. The CDR3 region has the DNA TGTGCCAGTAGTACCCGCGGGGGGCCCACTGAAGCTTTCTTT. Translation: CASSTRGGPTEAFF.

V gene TRBV4-2 combines with J gene TRBJ2-1; no clear D. The CDR3 extends over 13 amino acids. Trimming pared 1 base from V and 6 bases from J, leaving 7 bases between. The V gene's germline CDR1 is LGHNA and CDR2 YNFKEQ. The CDR3 here is CASSQAWANEQFF. The DNA of the CDR3 is TGTGCCAGCAGCCAAGCCTGGGCCAATGAGCAGTTCTTC.

As concerns this clone: A junction boundary mismatches the germline segment, possibly from a read error. This sequence joins TRBV5-4 and TRBJ2-7; possibly TRBD2 for D (6 bases). This CDR3 is 16 amino acids long. Germline V gene lookup returns CDR1 SGHNT and CDR2 YYREEE (reference sequence). The CDR3 bases are TGTGCCAACAGCCCCGGAGGGGTGTACGAAGCCTACGAGCAGTACTTC. As protein: CANSPGGVYEAYEQYF.

This clone was picked up one time. The genes are TRBV7-2 and TRBJ2-1; TRBD2 is a possible D gene (7 bases). CDR3 length: 18 residues. Germline V gene data show CDR1 as SGHTA and CDR2 as FQGNSA. The V gene lost 5 bases and the J gene lost 3 bases, with 23 bases spanning the gap. CDR3 protein: CASSPQGVRGPIYNEQFF. DNA of the CDR3: TGTGCCAGCAGCCCGCAAGGGGTGCGGGGGCCCATCTACAATGAGCAGTTCTTC.

V usage is TRBV15 and J usage is TRBJ2-3; tentatively, D is TRBD2 (7 bases). The CDR3 extends over 18 amino acids. Germline CDR1 reads LNHNV; CDR2 reads YYDKDF (reference sequence). Trimming stripped 1 base from V and 0 bases from J, with 17 bases between. CDR3 bases: TGTGCCACCAGCAGAGGAGGGGCGGGGGCCACTAGCACAGATACGCAGTATTTT. As protein: CATSRGGAGATSTDTQYF.

V is TRBV7-2 and J is TRBJ2-3, with 14 bases fitting TRBD2. Germline CDR1 SGHTA, CDR2 FQGNSA. The V segment lost 5 bases and the J segment 6 bases; nucleotides outside the gene matches: 7. This CDR3 is built from 16 residues. The CDR3 nucleotides are TGTGCCAGCAGCCGGACTAGCGGGGGGTATGGGGATACGCAGTATTTT. Protein product: CASSRTSGGYGDTQYF. Variable domain in full (rest from reference TRBV7-2 and TRBJ2-3): GAGVSQSPSNKVTEKGKDVELRCDPISGHTALYWYRQSLGQGLEFLIYFQGNSAPDKSGLPSDRFSAERTGGSVSTLTIQRTQQEDSAVYLCASSRTSGGYGDTQYFGPGTRLTVL.

The gene calls are TRBV27 and TRBJ2-7, with D possibly TRBD1 on 6 matching bases. Germline V gene sequence: CDR1 MNHEY, CDR2 SMNVEV (reference sequence). The V end lost 0 bases, the J end lost 3 bases, and 6 bases lay between the germline ends. CDR3 size: 13 residues. CDR3 DNA sequence: TGTGCCAGCAGTTTATCGACAGGCTACGAGCAGTACTTC. Protein: CASSLSTGYEQYF.

The CDR3 DNA sequence: TGTGCCAGCAGCATTAGGGGACAGGGTGGTAACACCATATATTTT. Its translation: CASSIRGQGGNTIYF. J is TRBJ1-3 and V is TRBV7-2, with 9 positions matching TRBD1. Trimming at V came to 5 bases and at J to 7 bases, leaving 9 bases not matched to a gene. The germline gives CDR1 SGHTA, CDR2 FQGNSA. This CDR3 has 15 amino acids.

The CDR3 DNA sequence: TGCGCCAGCAGTGATGGGGGGCGGAATCAGCCCCAGCATTTT. It translates to CASSDGGRNQPQHF. The J gene is TRBJ1-5, the V gene TRBV10-2; TRBD1 is a possible D gene (6 bases). Germline values: CDR1 WSHSY, CDR2 SAAADI. CDR3 length: 14 residues. V was shortened by 3 bases and J by 4 bases, with 10 bases between the two germline ends.

The CDR3 DNA sequence: TGCGCCAGCAGCTTGGAAGGTGAGCAGTTCTTC. Translating gives CASSLEGEQFF. The V call is TRBV5-1, the J call TRBJ2-1, with unresolved D. Germline lookup yields CDR1 SGHRS and CDR2 YFSETQ. The CDR3 consists of 11 residues. Trimming cost V 0 bases and J 9 bases, with 4 bases left between them.

The chain uses TRBV2 and TRBJ1-1; D ambiguous. CDR3 size: 15 residues. V lost 7 bases and J 1 base, leaving 16 bases between the germline ends. The V gene's germline CDR1 is SNHLY and CDR2 FYNNEI. The CDR3 DNA reads TGTGCCAGCATCCAGGAGGGAACTAGGAACACTGAAGCTTTCTTT. Residues: CASIQEGTRNTEAFF.

The chain joins TRBV28 to TRBJ1-2, with 8 nucleotides matching TRBD1. CDR1 is MDHEN, CDR2 SYDVKM, per germline. The CDR3 covers 16 residues. J was trimmed by 4 bases and V by 5 bases; bases with no gene match: 12. For the CDR3, the DNA is TGTGCCAGCAGTCGACCCGGACAGGGCCTACGCTATGGCTACACCTTC. This codes for CASSRPGQGLRYGYTF.

The chain recombines TRBV15 with TRBJ1-3; a weak D match, TRBD1 (5 bases). In germline, CDR1 is LNHNV, CDR2 YYDKDF (reference sequence). Trimming stripped 3 bases from V and 0 bases from J, with 9 bases between. This CDR3 has 15 amino acids. The CDR3 loop is CATSRAGVSGNTIYF. The CDR3 coding sequence is TGTGCCACCAGCAGGGCGGGGGTCTCTGGAAACACCATATATTTT.

The J gene is TRBJ1-2, the V gene TRBV28; D remains unclear. In germline, CDR1 is MDHEN, CDR2 SYDVKM. CDR3 size: 14 residues. Trimming stripped 2 bases from V and 0 bases from J, with 7 bases between. CDR3 bases: TGTGCCAGCAGTTTAGGCCTAGCTAACTATGGCTACACCTTC. It yields the protein CASSLGLANYGYTF.

V is TRBV23-1 and J is TRBJ1-1, with a possible D match to TRBD1 (5 bases). TRBV23-1 is annotated as an ORF whose role is uncertain. CDR3 length: 14 amino acids. V was clipped by 6 bases and J by 11 bases, with 22 bases between them. CDR3 DNA sequence: TGCGCCAGCAGCCCTGGGACGGGCCCAAGTCACGCTTTCTTT. Translating it yields CASSPGTGPSHAFF.

V and J are TRBV28 and TRBJ1-4; D may be TRBD1 (5 bases). V lost 2 bases, J lost 6 bases, and 22 bases lay in between. Germline V gives CDR1 MDHEN, CDR2 SYDVKM. This CDR3 has 18 amino acids. Written as DNA, the CDR3 is TGTGCCAGCAGTTTAGTGGGGGTCTTACGCTCGGGGGATGAAAAACTGTTTTTT. It is translated as CASSLVGVLRSGDEKLFF.

The genes are TRBV4-2 and TRBJ2-7, with TRBD2 identical over 16 bases. Trimming at V came to 6 bases and at J to 4 bases, leaving 6 bases not matched to a gene. CDR1 is LGHNA and CDR2 is YNFKEQ in the germline V gene. The CDR3 is 16 residues long. DNA of the CDR3: TGTGCCAGCAGTTCCGGGACTAGCGGGGGGGGATACGAGCAGTACTTC. This sequence encodes CASSSGTSGGGYEQYF.

This clone is a singleton in its sample. The gene calls are TRBV5-1 and TRBJ1-4; the D gene is possibly TRBD1 (5 bases). V shed 0 bases and J shed 3 bases, with 6 bases lying between them. The CDR3 sequence is 14 residues long. Germline CDR1 reads SGHRS; CDR2 reads YFSETQ. The CDR3 here is CASSLGQSNEKLFF. The CDR3 DNA reads TGCGCCAGCAGCTTGGGACAGTCTAATGAAAAACTGTTTTTT.

The chain employs TRBV27 and TRBJ2-5, with a possible D match to TRBD2 (5 bases). Germline V gives CDR1 MNHEY, CDR2 SMNVEV (reference sequence). CDR3 size: 14 residues. Trimming left V 4 bases short and J 2 bases short, with 11 bases between. The CDR3 here is CASSSDRTQETQYF. The CDR3 DNA follows: TGTGCCAGCAGTTCCGACCGGACTCAAGAGACCCAGTACTTC.

The genes are TRBV18 and TRBJ1-5, with 7 bases identical to TRBD1. The CDR3 is 14 residues long. Germline values: CDR1 KGHSH, CDR2 LQKENI. V lost 2 bases, J lost 8 bases, and 6 bases stayed unmatched. CDR3 DNA: TGTGCCAGCTCACCATCAGGAGGGGGCGAGCCCCAGCATTTT. It translates to CASSPSGGGEPQHF.

The chain couples TRBV4-1 to TRBJ1-4; a possible D gene is TRBD1 (6 bases). Germline-derived CDR1 and CDR2 are MGHRA and YSYEKL. The CDR3 is 15 residues long. With 4 bases removed from V and 0 bases from J, the gap between germline ends came to 9 bases. The DNA of the CDR3 is TGCGCCAGCAGCCGGGGACATGCAACTAATGAAAAACTGTTTTTT. It encodes CASSRGHATNEKLFF.

The CDR3 sequence is CASRPVNAGNTIYF. CDR3 in DNA: TGTGCCAGCAGGCCAGTTAATGCTGGAAACACCATATATTTT. The genes are TRBV7-2 and TRBJ1-3; the D is unclear. CDR1 is SGHTA, CDR2 FQGNSA, per germline. V gave up 6 bases and J gave up 2 bases, with 11 bases separating them. The CDR3 spans 14 residues.

This rearrangement joins TRBV4-1 to TRBJ1-1, with TRBD1 matching 7 bases. Germline trimming cut 4 bases from V and 8 bases from J; bases unmatched to any gene: 7. Germline CDR1 and CDR2: MGHRA and YSYEKL. The CDR3 contains 13 residues. For the CDR3, the DNA is TGCGCCAGCAGCCGAGACAGGGTCGGGGAAGCTTTCTTT. Translating gives CASSRDRVGEAFF.

V is TRBV5-8 and J is TRBJ2-7; the D is unclear. Deletions cut 4 bases from V and 1 base from J, with 9 bases between. The germline V gene has CDR1 SGHTS and CDR2 YDEGEE. CDR3 size: 13 residues. CDR3 region: CASSRSGSYEQYF. The CDR3 DNA reads TGTGCCAGCAGCCGGAGTGGATCCTACGAGCAGTACTTC. Variable domain in full (rest from reference TRBV5-8 and TRBJ2-7): EAGVTQSPTHLIKTRGQQATLRCSPISGHTSVYWYQQALGLGLQFLLWYDEGEERNRGNFPPRFSGRQFPNYSSELNVNALELEDSALYLCASSRSGSYEQYFGPGTRLTVT.

This clone was picked up a small number of times. Here the CDR3 DNA reads TGTGCCAGCAGCTTGGCCGGCAGGGGGGATGGCTACACCTTC. Amino acids: CASSLAGRGDGYTF. The chain recombines TRBV5-4 with TRBJ1-2; 7 bases match TRBD1. The CDR3 runs to 14 residues. Germline loops: CDR1 SGHNT, CDR2 YYREEE (reference sequence). Unmatched junction bases numbered 5, after V lost 0 bases and J lost 6 bases.

V usage is TRBV28 and J usage is TRBJ1-1; possibly TRBD1 for D (5 bases). CDR1 and CDR2 (germline): MDHEN, SYDVKM. Trimming pared 2 bases from V and 1 base from J, leaving 11 bases between. This CDR3 spans 15 amino acids. Here the CDR3 reads CASSLGDGANTEAFF. Here the CDR3 DNA reads TGTGCCAGCAGTTTAGGGGACGGGGCGAACACTGAAGCTTTCTTT.

J is TRBJ1-1 and V is TRBV13; D possibly corresponds to TRBD1 (5 bases). The CDR3 has 14 amino acids. CDR1 and CDR2 (germline): PRHDT, FYEKMQ (reference sequence). Trimming left V 5 bases short and J 1 base short, with 11 bases between. This CDR3 is CASSAQTENTEAFF. DNA for the CDR3: TGTGCCAGCAGCGCCCAGACAGAGAACACTGAAGCTTTCTTT.

The V call is TRBV11-3, the J call TRBJ1-2, with a tentative D call TRBD1 (5 bases). The germline CDR1 and CDR2 sequences are SGHNT and YENEEA. The CDR3 has 16 amino acids. V was cut by 6 bases and J by 3 bases, with 20 bases left in between. CDR3 sequence (DNA): TGTGCCAGCAGTCTACTATTCAGGGAGGGAGACTATGGCTACACCTTC. It yields the protein CASSLLFREGDYGYTF.

The chain couples TRBV11-2 to TRBJ2-7, with 8 bases that match TRBD1. The CDR3 spans 15 residues. Germline lookup yields CDR1 SGHAT and CDR2 FQNNGV. Trimming removed 1 base from V and 1 base from J; junction bases left unmatched: 3. This CDR3 is CASSLVGDRSYEQYF. DNA of the CDR3: TGTGCCAGCAGCTTAGTGGGGGACAGGTCCTACGAGCAGTACTTC.

The V gene is TRBV19, the J gene TRBJ1-4; a possible D gene is TRBD1 (5 bases). Between the trimmed V and J ends, which lost 1 base and 7 bases, there was a span of 13 bases. The CDR3 sequence is 15 residues long. The germline CDR1 and CDR2 sequences are LNHDA and SQIVND (reference sequence). CDR3: CASSIVAGLTEKLFF. CDR3 in DNA: TGTGCCAGTAGTATAGTTGCGGGACTGACTGAAAAACTGTTTTTT.

The rearrangement links TRBV4-3 to TRBJ1-2; a weak D match, TRBD1 (5 bases). CDR3 size: 14 residues. The V end lost 0 bases, the J end lost 2 bases, and 7 bases lay between the germline ends. Per germline, CDR1 LGHNA and CDR2 YSLEER. CDR3 in amino acids: CASSQDWGNYGYTF. CDR3 coding DNA: TGCGCCAGCAGCCAAGATTGGGGGAACTATGGCTACACCTTC.